These T cell receptor beta chains were read from a single sample in a study of shared clonotypes between healthy human individuals. Sequencing was performed with immunoSEQ multiplex PCR; in TCRdb, only in-frame clones are kept and a portion is missing. The sample holds around 2.5 million clones, 80% to 95% seen once. The sequenced sample consisted of naive CD4+ T cells from PBMCs. The origin of the receptors is a man younger than 30 in good health. Some clones in this sample may be carry-over from other donors' samples. The CDR3 runs from the conserved cysteine through the conserved F or W. A D gene is named only where the DNA matches it firmly. Not all rows give a size; the values are once, few, many and, for expanded clones, a class.

j_gene: TRBJ2-5; len: 24; abundance: .; v_gene: TRBV28; d_gene: .; CDR3nt: TGTGCCAGCAGCCGATACCCGGGACTCCCGGGTAGGGGCCGTATCTCTCAGGGACAAGAGACCCAGTACTTC; CDR3aa: CASSRYPGLPGRGRISQGQETQYF
j_gene: TRBJ1-1; len: 15; abundance: .; v_gene: TRBV6-5; d_gene: TRBD1; CDR3nt: TGTGCCAGCAGCCGGACAGGGCCCGCTATTACTGAAGCTTTCTTT; CDR3aa: CASSRTGPAITEAFF
j_gene: TRBJ1-1; len: 13; abundance: .; v_gene: TRBV30; d_gene: .; CDR3nt: TGTGCCTGGACACCAGGGTACAACACTGAAGCTTTCTTT; CDR3aa: CAWTPGYNTEAFF
j_gene: TRBJ2-3; len: 15; abundance: .; v_gene: TRBV6-4; d_gene: TRBD1; CDR3nt: TGTGCCAGCCGAGTGGACAGGCAAAGCACAGATACGCAGTATTTT; CDR3aa: CASRVDRQSTDTQYF
j_gene: TRBJ2-1; len: 18; abundance: .; v_gene: TRBV5-4; d_gene: TRBD2; CDR3nt: TGTGCCAGCAGCGCGGGACTAGCGTTGGAGGTGGGTTTCAATGAGCAGTTCTTC; CDR3aa: CASSAGLALEVGFNEQFF
j_gene: TRBJ2-3; len: 15; abundance: .; v_gene: TRBV11-2; d_gene: TRBD1; CDR3nt: TGTGCCAGCAGCTTAGTGGGACAGCGCACAGATACGCAGTATTTT; CDR3aa: CASSLVGQRTDTQYF
j_gene: TRBJ2-5; len: 11; abundance: .; v_gene: TRBV20-1; d_gene: .; CDR3nt: TGCAGTGCCCACCTCCTCAAGACCCAGTACTTC; CDR3aa: CSAHLLKTQYF
j_gene: TRBJ2-2; len: 17; abundance: .; v_gene: TRBV5-1; d_gene: TRBD1; CDR3nt: TGCGCCAGCAGGACCGGGACAGGGGGCGCATACACCGGGGAGCTGTTTTTT; CDR3aa: CASRTGTGGAYTGELFF
j_gene: TRBJ2-5; len: 15; abundance: .; v_gene: TRBV7-2; d_gene: TRBD1; CDR3nt: TGTGCCAGCAGCTCAGACAGGGGAAATTTCGAGACCCAGTACTTC; CDR3aa: CASSSDRGNFETQYF
j_gene: TRBJ2-7; len: 14; abundance: .; v_gene: TRBV7-9; d_gene: TRBD1; CDR3nt: TGTGCCAGCAGCTTAGAGGGGGCCCGGAGAGAGCAGTACTTC; CDR3aa: CASSLEGARREQYF
j_gene: TRBJ1-5; len: 12; abundance: few; v_gene: TRBV28; d_gene: .; CDR3nt: TGTGCCAGCAGTTCGGGTCTTCAGCCCCAGCATTTT; CDR3aa: CASSSGLQPQHF
j_gene: TRBJ2-1; len: 16; abundance: once; v_gene: TRBV6-5; d_gene: .; CDR3nt: TGTGCCAGCAGTTACTCGGGGACTCGTCTTGACAATGAGCAGTTCTTC; CDR3aa: CASSYSGTRLDNEQFF
j_gene: TRBJ2-5; len: 12; abundance: .; v_gene: TRBV27; d_gene: .; CDR3nt: TGTGCCAGCAGTTCGCCCCAAGAGACCCAGTACTTC; CDR3aa: CASSSPQETQYF
j_gene: TRBJ2-7; len: 18; abundance: .; v_gene: TRBV5-1; d_gene: .; CDR3nt: TGCGCCAGCAGCTTGCTTCCAGGGGTACGTGTTAGCTCCTACGAGCAGTACTTC; CDR3aa: CASSLLPGVRVSSYEQYF
j_gene: TRBJ2-7; len: 13; abundance: .; v_gene: TRBV6-6; d_gene: .; CDR3nt: TGTGCCAGCAGTTACTCGAACGAGTACGCGCAGTACTTC; CDR3aa: CASSYSNEYAQYF
j_gene: TRBJ1-2; len: 11; abundance: .; v_gene: TRBV29-1; d_gene: .; CDR3nt: TGCAGCGTTGCCACTGACTATGGCTACACCTTC; CDR3aa: CSVATDYGYTF